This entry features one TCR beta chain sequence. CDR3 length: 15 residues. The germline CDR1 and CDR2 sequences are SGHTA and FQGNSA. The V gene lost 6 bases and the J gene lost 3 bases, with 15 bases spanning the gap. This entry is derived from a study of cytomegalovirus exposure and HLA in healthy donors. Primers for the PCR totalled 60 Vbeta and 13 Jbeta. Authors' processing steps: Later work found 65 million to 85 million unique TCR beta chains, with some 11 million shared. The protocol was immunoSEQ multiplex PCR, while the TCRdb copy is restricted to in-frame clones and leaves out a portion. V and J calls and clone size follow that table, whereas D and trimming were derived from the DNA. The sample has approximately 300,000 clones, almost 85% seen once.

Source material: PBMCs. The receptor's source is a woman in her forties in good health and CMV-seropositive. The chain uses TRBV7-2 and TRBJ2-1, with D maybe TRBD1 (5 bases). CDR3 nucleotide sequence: TGTGCCAGCAGAAACGGACATCAGATCTACAATGAGCAGTTCTTC. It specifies CASRNGHQIYNEQFF.